The 8 T cell receptor beta chains below were found in one sample sequenced in a study of T cell responses to AZD1222 COVID-19 vaccine. Profiling relied on immunoSEQ multiplex PCR, and the TCRdb table lists in-frame clones only, not all of them. The table has around 78,000 clones, roughly 90% seen once. The sequencing here drew on peripheral blood, taken on day 0 of MenACWY control vaccination. The receptor set was obtained from an adult in good health.

J is TRBJ1-2 and V is TRBV7-8; 11 positions match TRBD1. CDR1 SGHVS and CDR2 FQNEAQ come from the germline V gene. The CDR3 sequence is 14 residues long. J gave up 8 bases and V 4 bases, and 6 bases lay outside the gene matches. The CDR3 nucleotides are TGTGCCAGCAGCTCCGGACAGGGGGCTTTGGGCTACACCTTC. This codes for CASSSGQGALGYTF.

The chain joins TRBV5-4 to TRBJ2-7; tentatively, D is TRBD1 (6 bases). Between the trimmed V and J ends, which lost 0 bases and 2 bases, there was a span of 12 bases. CDR1 and CDR2 from the germline V gene are SGHNT and YYREEE (reference sequence). The CDR3 runs 15 residues. The CDR3 spells CASSLESGVAYEQYF. The CDR3 nucleotides are TGTGCCAGCAGCTTGGAGTCAGGGGTAGCCTACGAGCAGTACTTC.

The CDR3 DNA is TGTGCCAGCACCACCGGGAGAGATACGCAGTATTTT. Translated: CASTTGRDTQYF. V and J are TRBV5-6 and TRBJ2-3; D is possibly TRBD2 (6 bases). This CDR3 is built from 12 residues. Germline lookup yields CDR1 SGHDT and CDR2 YYEEEE. V shed 6 bases and J shed 5 bases, with 10 bases lying between them. Complete variable domain (other parts from reference TRBV5-6 and TRBJ2-3): DAGVTQSPTHLIKTRGQQVTLRCSPKSGHDTVSWYQQALGQGPQFIFQYYEEEERQRGNFPDRFSGHQFPNYSSELNVNALLLGDSALYLCASTTGRDTQYFGPGTRLTVL.

The J gene is TRBJ1-1, the V gene TRBV18; D might be TRBD1 (6 bases). This CDR3 has 13 amino acids. CDR1 KGHSH and CDR2 LQKENI come from the germline V gene. V lost 6 bases and J lost 3, with 11 bases in between. The CDR3 region has the DNA TGTGCCAGCTCCCCCCAGGGGTACACTGAAGCTTTCTTT. It specifies CASSPQGYTEAFF.

The chain is built from TRBV28 and TRBJ2-1; 8 bases line up with TRBD2. CDR1 is MDHEN and CDR2 is SYDVKM in the germline V gene. CDR3 size: 17 residues. The J segment lost 4 bases and the V segment lost 4 bases, leaving 12 bases of the junction unmatched. CDR3 amino acids: CASSSLKRGSLYNEQFF. The CDR3 bases are TGTGCCAGCAGTTCTTTAAAGCGGGGGAGCCTTTACAATGAGCAGTTCTTC.

The chain joins TRBV30 to TRBJ1-4, with D maybe TRBD1 (6 bases). The CDR3 totals 14 residues. The germline V and J ends were trimmed by 4 bases and 3 bases, with 12 bases remaining between them. Germline CDR1 GTSNPN, CDR2 SVGIG (reference sequence). CDR3 sequence: CAWTTGGSNEKLFF. As DNA, the CDR3 is TGTGCCTGGACCACCGGGGGCTCTAATGAAAAACTGTTTTTT. The full variable domain, rest sourced from reference TRBV30 and TRBJ1-4, is SQTIHQWPATLVQPVGSPLSLECTVEGTSNPNLYWYRQAAGRGLQLLFYSVGIGQISSEVPQNLSASRPQDRQFILSSKKLLLSDSGFYLCAWTTGGSNEKLFFGSGTQLSVL.

The rearrangement joins TRBV27 to TRBJ1-2; D not resolved. Trimming removed 11 bases at V and 0 bases at J, with 10 bases between. The CDR3 is made up of 12 amino acids. Germline V gene lookup returns CDR1 MNHEY and CDR2 SMNVEV (reference sequence). In DNA form, the CDR3 reads TGTGCCGAGGGTGGGGCTAACTATGGCTACACCTTC. Protein: CAEGGANYGYTF.

The rearrangement uses TRBV6-5 and TRBJ2-6, with D unclear. Germline CDR1 MNHEY, CDR2 SVGAGI. Trimming shortened V by 2 bases and J by 1 base, and 6 bases separated the two germline ends. CDR3 length: 15 amino acids. The CDR3 region is CASSYPSSGANVLTF. CDR3 DNA sequence: TGTGCCAGCAGTTACCCGAGTTCTGGGGCCAACGTCCTGACTTTC.